This TCR beta chain was recovered during a study of shared clonotypes between healthy human individuals. The study's findings and limits: Generally, estimated richness proved larger in naive subsets than it did in memory subsets.

About this clone: Its antigen is unidentified.

Around 30,000 T cell genomes (about 0.2 ug DNA) went into each sorted-subset replicate. The table came from immunoSEQ multiplex PCR; TCRdb's copy has only in-frame clones and leaves some out. The sample contains about 680,000 clones, roughly 78% of which appear only once. The CDR3 length is 16 residues. Germline CDR1 is SGHVS and CDR2 is FQNEAQ. Trimming cost V 1 base and J 3 bases, with 16 bases left between them. The receptor was derived from a woman aged 25-40 years in good health. The J gene is TRBJ2-7, the V gene TRBV7-8; TRBD2 is a possible D gene (6 bases). Sequencing input: memory CD4+ T cells sorted from blood. Subset in this sample: CD45RA-negative fraction. Written as DNA, the CDR3 is TGTGCCAGCAGCTTAGTGGGGGGTGGCCAGAACTACGAGCAGTACTTC. Encoded protein: CASSLVGGGQNYEQYF.